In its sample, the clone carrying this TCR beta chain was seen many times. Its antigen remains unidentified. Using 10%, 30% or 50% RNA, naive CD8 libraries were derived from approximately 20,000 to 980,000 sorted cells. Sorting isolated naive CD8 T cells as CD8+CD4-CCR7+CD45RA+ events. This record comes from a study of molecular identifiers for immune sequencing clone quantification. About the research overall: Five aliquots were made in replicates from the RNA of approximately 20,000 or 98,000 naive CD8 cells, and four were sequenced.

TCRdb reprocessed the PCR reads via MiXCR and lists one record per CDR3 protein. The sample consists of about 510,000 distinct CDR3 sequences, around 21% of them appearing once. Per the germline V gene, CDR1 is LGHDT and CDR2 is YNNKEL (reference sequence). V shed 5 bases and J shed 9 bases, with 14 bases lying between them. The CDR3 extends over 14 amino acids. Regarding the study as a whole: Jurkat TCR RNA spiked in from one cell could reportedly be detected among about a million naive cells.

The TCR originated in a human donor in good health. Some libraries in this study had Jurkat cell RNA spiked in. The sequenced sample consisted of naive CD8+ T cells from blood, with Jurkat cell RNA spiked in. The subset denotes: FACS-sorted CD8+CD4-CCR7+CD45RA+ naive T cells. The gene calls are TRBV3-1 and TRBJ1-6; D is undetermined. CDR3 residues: CASSEPTRSSPLHF. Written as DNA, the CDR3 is TGTGCCAGCAGCGAGCCTACAAGGAGTTCACCCCTCCACTTT.